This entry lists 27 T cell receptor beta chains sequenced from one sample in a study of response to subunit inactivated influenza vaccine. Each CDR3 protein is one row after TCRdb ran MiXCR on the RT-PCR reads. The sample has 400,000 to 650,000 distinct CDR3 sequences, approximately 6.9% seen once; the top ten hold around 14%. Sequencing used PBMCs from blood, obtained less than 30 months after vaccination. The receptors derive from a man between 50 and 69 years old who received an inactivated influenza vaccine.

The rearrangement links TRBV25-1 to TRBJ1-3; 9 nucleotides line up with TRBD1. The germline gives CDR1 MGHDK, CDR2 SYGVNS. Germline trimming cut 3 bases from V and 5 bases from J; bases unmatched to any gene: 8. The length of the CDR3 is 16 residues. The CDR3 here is CASSDPGTGNRNTIYF. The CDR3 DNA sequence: TGTGCCAGCAGTGATCCCGGGACAGGGAACAGAAACACCATATATTTT.

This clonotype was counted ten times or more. The CDR3 DNA is TGCGCCAGCAGCTTGGCCGGAAGAAGCGGGGGCTATTTT. Translating gives CASSLAGRSGGYF. The chain carries TRBV5-1 and TRBJ2-3, with 8 bases matching TRBD2. V lost 0 bases to trimming and J lost 15 bases; unmatched junction nucleotides: 9. There are 13 residues in the CDR3. CDR1 and CDR2 (germline): SGHRS, YFSETQ.

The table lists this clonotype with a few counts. CDR3 DNA: TGTGCCAGCCGACAGCCCACCAACACTGAAGCTTTCTTT. Amino acid sequence: CASRQPTNTEAFF. The gene calls are TRBV4-2 and TRBJ1-1; tentative D call: TRBD1 (5 bases). The V end lost 8 bases, the J end lost 2 bases, and 12 bases lay between the germline ends. The CDR3 runs to 13 residues. Per the germline V gene, CDR1 is LGHNA and CDR2 is YNFKEQ.

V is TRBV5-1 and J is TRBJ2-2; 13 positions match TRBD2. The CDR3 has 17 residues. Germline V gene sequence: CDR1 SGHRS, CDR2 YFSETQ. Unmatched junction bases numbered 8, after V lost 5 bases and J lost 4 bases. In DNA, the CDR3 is TGCGCCAGCAGGGGGGGACTAGCGGGGCCGAGCACCGGGGAGCTGTTTTTT. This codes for CASRGGLAGPSTGELFF.

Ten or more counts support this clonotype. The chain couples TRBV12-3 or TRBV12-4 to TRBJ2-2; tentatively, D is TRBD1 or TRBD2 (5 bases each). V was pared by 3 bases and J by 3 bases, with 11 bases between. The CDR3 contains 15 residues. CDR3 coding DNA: TGTGCCAGCAGTTTTGGGACCCCGGACACCGGGGAGCTGTTTTTT. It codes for CASSFGTPDTGELFF.

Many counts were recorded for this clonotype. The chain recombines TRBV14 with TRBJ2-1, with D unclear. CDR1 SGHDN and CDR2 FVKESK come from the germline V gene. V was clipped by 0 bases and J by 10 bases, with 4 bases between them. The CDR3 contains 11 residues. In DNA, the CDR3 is TGTGCCAGCAGCCAAGACGCCGAGCAGTTCTTC. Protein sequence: CASSQDAEQFF.

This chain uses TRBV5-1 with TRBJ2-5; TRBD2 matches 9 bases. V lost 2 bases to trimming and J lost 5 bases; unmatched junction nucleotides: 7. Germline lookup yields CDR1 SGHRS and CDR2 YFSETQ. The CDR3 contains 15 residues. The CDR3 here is CASSFISGSQETQYF. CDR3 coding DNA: TGCGCCAGCAGCTTTATTAGCGGGAGTCAGGAGACCCAGTACTTC.

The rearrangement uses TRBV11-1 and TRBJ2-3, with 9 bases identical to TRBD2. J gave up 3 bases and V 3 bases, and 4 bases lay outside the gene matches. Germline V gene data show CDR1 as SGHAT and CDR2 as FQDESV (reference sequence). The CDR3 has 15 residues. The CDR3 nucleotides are TGTGCCAGCAGCTTTAGCGGGGGCCTGACAGATACGCAGTATTTT. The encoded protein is CASSFSGGLTDTQYF.

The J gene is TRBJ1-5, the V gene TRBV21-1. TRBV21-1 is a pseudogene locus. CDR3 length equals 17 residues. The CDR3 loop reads CASSPYRVSRPRQPQHF. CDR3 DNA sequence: TGTGCCAGCAGCCCATACCGAGTCTCGAGGCCCCGACAGCCCCAGCATTTT.

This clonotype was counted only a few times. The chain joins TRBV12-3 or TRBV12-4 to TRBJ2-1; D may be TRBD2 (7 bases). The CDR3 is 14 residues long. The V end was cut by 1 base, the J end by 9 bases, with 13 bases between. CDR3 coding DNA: TGTGCCAGCAGTTTAGTAGGCGGGGGCGGTGAGCAGTTCTTC. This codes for CASSLVGGGGEQFF.

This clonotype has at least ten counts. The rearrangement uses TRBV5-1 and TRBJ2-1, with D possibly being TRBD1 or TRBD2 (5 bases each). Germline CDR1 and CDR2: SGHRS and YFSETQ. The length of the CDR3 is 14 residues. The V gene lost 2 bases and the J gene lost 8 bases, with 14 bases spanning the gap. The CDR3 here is CASSFTAGSDEQFF. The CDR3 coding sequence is TGCGCCAGCAGCTTCACTGCAGGGAGCGATGAGCAGTTCTTC.

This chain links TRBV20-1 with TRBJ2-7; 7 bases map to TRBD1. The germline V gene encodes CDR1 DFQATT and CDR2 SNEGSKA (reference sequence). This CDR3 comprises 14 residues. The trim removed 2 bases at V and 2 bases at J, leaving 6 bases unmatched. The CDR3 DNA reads TGCAGTGCTAGAAAGGGGGCCCTGGCCTACGAGCAGTACTTC. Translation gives CSARKGALAYEQYF.

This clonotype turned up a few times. The DNA of the CDR3 is TGTGCCAGCCTCCCCTGGGCCTCTGGAAACACCATATATTTT. Encoded protein: CASLPWASGNTIYF. The chain recombines TRBV12-3 or TRBV12-4 with TRBJ1-3, with D uncertain. The CDR3 is 14 residues long. Trimming shortened V by 8 bases and J by 0 bases, and 11 bases separated the two germline ends.

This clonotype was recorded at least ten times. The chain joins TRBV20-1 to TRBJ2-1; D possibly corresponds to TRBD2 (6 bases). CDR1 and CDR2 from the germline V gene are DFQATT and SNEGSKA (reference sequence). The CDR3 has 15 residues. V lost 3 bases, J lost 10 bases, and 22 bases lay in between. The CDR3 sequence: CSARGGGTFRVEQFF. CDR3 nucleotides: TGCAGTGCTAGGGGTGGGGGGACTTTTCGGGTCGAGCAGTTCTTC.

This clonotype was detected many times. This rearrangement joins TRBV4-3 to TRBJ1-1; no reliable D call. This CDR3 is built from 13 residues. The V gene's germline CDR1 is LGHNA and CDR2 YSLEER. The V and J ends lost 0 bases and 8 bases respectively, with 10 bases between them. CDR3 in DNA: TGCGCCAGCAGCCAAGATCTCGGGGTCGAAGCTTTCTTT. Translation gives CASSQDLGVEAFF.

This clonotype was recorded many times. In nucleotides, the CDR3 is TGTGCCAGCAGTGGTGTCAGGAGTCGGACTGAGACCCAGTACTTC. Translation gives CASSGVRSRTETQYF. The chain links TRBV27 to TRBJ2-5; possible D gene TRBD2, 5 bases. V lost 5 bases to trimming and J lost 5 bases, with 18 bases between them. Per germline, CDR1 MNHEY and CDR2 SMNVEV (reference sequence). This CDR3 is built from 15 residues.

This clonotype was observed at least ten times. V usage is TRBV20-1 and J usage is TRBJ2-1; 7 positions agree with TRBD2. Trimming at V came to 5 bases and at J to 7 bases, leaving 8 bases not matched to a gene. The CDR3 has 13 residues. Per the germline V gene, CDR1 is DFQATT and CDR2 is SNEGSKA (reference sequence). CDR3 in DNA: TGCAGTGCTGGAAGAGCGGGATTGAATGAGCAGTTCTTC. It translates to CSAGRAGLNEQFF.

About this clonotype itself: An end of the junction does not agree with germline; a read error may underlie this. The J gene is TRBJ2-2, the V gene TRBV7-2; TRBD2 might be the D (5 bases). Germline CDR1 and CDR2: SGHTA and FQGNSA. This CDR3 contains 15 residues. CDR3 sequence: CASSLVELNTGELYF. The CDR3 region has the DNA TGTGCCAGCAGCTTAGTGGAGCTGAACACCGGGGAGCTGTATTTT.

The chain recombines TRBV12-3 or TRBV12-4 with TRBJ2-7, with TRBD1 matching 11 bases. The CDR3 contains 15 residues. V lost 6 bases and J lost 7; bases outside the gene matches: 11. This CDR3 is CASSPVGQGAGEQYF. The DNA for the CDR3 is TGTGCCAGCAGCCCGGTTGGACAGGGGGCGGGTGAGCAGTACTTC.

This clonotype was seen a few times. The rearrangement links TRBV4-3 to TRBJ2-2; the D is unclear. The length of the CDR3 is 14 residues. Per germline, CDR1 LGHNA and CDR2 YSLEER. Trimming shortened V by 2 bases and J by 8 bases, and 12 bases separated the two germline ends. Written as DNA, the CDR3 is TGCGCCAGCAGCCAAAGGTTCCCCAGGGGGGAGCTGTTTTTT. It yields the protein CASSQRFPRGELFF.

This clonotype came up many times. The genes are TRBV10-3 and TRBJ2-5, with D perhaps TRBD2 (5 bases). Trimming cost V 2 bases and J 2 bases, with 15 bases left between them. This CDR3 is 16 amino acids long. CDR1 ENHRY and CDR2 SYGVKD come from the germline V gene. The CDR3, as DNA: TGTGCCATCAGTGAGCGGGGTGCATCTGGTCAAGAGACCCAGTACTTC. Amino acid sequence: CAISERGASGQETQYF.

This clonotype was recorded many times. The CDR3 spells CSASRQANSPLHF. The DNA for the CDR3 is TGCAGTGCTAGTCGACAGGCCAATTCACCCCTCCACTTT. V and J are TRBV20-1 and TRBJ1-6; maybe TRBD1 (6 bases). V lost 3 bases to trimming and J lost 7 bases, with 10 bases between them. CDR1 and CDR2 from the germline V gene are DFQATT and SNEGSKA (reference sequence). This CDR3 contains 13 residues.

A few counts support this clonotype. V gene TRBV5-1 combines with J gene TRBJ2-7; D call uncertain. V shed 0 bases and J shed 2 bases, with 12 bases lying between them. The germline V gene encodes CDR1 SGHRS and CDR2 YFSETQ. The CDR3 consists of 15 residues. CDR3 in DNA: TGCGCCAGCAGCTTGGGTCAGAACGTTGCCTACGAGCAGTACTTC. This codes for CASSLGQNVAYEQYF.

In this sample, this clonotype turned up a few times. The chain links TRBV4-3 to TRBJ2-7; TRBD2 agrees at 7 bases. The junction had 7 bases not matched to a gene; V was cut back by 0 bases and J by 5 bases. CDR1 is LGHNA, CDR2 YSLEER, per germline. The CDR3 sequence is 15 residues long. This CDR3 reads CASSQDPRLAHEQYF. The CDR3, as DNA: TGCGCCAGCAGCCAAGATCCCCGACTAGCCCACGAGCAGTACTTC.

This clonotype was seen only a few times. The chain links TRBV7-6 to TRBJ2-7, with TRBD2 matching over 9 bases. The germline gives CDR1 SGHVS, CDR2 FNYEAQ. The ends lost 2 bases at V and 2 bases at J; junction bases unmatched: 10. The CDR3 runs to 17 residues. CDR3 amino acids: CASSLTPLAGVAYEQYF. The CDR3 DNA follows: TGTGCCAGCAGCTTAACCCCATTAGCGGGAGTGGCCTACGAGCAGTACTTC.

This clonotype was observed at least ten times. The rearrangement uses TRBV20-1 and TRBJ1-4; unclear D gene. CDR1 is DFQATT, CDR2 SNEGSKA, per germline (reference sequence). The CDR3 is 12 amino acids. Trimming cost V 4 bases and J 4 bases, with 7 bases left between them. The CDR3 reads CSAIGSNEKLFF. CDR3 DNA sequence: TGCAGTGCTATAGGGAGTAATGAAAAACTGTTTTTT.

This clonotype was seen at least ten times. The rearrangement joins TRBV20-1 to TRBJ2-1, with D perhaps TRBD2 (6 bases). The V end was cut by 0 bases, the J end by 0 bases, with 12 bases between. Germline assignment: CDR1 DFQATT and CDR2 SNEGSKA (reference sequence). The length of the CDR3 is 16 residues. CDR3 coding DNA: TGCAGTGCTAGAGAGGTGGGAGGAAGCTCCTACAATGAGCAGTTCTTC. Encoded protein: CSAREVGGSSYNEQFF.